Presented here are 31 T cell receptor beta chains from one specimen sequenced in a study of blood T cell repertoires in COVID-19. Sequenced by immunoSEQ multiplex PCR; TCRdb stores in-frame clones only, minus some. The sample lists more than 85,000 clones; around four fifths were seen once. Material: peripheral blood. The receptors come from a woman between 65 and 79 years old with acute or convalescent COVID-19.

CDR3 DNA: TGTGCCAGCGCGGGCTCAACACAAGAGACCCAGTACTTC. Its translation is CASAGSTQETQYF. The chain employs TRBV6-5 and TRBJ2-5, with D perhaps matching TRBD2 (5 bases). The V and J ends lost 8 bases and 2 bases respectively, with 12 bases between them. Germline assignment: CDR1 MNHEY and CDR2 SVGAGI. The length of the CDR3 is 13 residues.

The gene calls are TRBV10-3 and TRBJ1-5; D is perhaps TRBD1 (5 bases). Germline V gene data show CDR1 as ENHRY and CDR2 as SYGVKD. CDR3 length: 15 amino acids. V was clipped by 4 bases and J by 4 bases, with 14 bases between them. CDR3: CAISVEPGNNQPQHF. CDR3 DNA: TGTGCCATCAGTGTAGAGCCAGGGAATAATCAGCCCCAGCATTTT.

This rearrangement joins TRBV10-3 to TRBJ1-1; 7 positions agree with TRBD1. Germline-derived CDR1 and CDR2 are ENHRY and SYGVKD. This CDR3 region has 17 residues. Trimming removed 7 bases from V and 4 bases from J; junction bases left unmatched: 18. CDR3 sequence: CAIIAVTGVSGVTEAFF. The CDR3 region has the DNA TGTGCCATCATCGCCGTTACAGGGGTCAGCGGTGTCACTGAAGCTTTCTTT.

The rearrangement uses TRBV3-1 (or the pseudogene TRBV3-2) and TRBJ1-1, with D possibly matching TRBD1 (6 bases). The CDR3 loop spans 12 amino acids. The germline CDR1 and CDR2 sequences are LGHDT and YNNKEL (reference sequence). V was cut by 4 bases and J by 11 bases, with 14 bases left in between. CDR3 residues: CASSPGGGHAFF. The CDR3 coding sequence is TGTGCCAGCAGCCCCGGGGGGGGCCACGCTTTCTTT.

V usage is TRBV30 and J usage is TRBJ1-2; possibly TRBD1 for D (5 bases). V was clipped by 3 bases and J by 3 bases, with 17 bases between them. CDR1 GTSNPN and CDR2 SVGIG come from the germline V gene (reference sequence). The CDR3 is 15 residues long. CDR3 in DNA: TGTGCCTGGAGGCATGGGGGGAGCCGAGACTATGGCTACACCTTC. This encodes CAWRHGGSRDYGYTF.

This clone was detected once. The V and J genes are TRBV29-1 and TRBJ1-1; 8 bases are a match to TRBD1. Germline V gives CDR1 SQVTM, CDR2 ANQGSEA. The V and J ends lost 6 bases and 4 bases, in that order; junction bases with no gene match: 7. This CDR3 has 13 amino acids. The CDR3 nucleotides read TGCAGCGTCCGAAGGACAGGGAGCACTGAAGCTTTCTTT. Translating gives CSVRRTGSTEAFF.

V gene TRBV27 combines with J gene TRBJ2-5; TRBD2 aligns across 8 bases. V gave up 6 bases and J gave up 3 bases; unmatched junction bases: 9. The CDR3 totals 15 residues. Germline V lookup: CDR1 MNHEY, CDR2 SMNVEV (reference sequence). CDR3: CASRGAGAGEETQYF. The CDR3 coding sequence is TGTGCCAGCAGGGGAGCGGGGGCAGGGGAAGAGACCCAGTACTTC.

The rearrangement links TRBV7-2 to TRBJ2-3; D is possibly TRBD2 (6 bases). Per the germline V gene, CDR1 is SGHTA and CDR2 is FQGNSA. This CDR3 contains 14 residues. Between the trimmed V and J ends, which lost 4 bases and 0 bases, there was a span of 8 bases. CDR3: CASSSGLSTDTQYF. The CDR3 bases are TGTGCCAGCAGCTCGGGACTGAGCACAGATACGCAGTATTTT.

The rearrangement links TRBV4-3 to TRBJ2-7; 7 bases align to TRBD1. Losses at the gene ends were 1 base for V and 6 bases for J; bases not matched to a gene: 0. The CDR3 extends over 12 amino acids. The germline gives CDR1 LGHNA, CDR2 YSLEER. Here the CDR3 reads CASSQGTGEQYF. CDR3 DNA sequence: TGCGCCAGCAGCCAAGGGACAGGCGAGCAGTACTTC.

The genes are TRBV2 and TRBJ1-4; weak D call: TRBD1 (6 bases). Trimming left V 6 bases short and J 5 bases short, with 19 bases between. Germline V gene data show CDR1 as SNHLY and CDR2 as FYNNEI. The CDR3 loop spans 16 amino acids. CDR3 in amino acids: CASRGSTGSRNEKLFF. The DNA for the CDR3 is TGTGCCAGCAGGGGATCCACAGGGTCCCGAAATGAAAAACTGTTTTTT.

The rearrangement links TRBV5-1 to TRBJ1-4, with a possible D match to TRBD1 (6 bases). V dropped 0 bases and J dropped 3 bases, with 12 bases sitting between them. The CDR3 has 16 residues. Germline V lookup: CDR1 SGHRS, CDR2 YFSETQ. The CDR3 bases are TGCGCCAGCAGCTTGGTTGGGGGCAGGGCTAATGAAAAACTGTTTTTT. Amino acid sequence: CASSLVGGRANEKLFF.

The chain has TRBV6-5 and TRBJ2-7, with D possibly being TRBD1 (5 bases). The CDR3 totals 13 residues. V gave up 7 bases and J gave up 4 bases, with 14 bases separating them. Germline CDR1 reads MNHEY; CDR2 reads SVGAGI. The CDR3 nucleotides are TGTGCCAGCAATAACCCTGGGGCTTACGAGCAGTACTTC. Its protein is CASNNPGAYEQYF.

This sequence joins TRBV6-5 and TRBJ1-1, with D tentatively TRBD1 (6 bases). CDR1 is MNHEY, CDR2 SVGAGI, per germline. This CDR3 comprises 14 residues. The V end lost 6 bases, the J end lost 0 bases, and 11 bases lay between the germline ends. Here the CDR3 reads CASRSDRLNTEAFF. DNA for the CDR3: TGTGCCAGCAGATCGGACAGACTGAACACTGAAGCTTTCTTT.

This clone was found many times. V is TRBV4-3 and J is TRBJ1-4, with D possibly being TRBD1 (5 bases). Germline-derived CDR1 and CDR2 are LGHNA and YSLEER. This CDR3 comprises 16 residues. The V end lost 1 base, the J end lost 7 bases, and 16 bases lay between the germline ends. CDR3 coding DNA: TGCGCCAGCAGCCAAGGAAACCCGGCCGGGGGTGAAAAACTGTTTTTT. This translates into CASSQGNPAGGEKLFF.

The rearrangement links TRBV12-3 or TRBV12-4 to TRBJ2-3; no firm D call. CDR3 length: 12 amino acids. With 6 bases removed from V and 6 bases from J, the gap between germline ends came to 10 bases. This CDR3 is CASSLVRDTQYF. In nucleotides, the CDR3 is TGTGCCAGCAGCCTGGTGAGGGATACGCAGTATTTT.

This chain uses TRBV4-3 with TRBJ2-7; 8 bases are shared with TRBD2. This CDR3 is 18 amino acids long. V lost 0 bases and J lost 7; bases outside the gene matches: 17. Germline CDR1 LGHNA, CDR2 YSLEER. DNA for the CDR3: TGCGCCAGCAGCCAAGATTGGGGTAGCGGGGCAGTTCTAGTGGAGCAGTACTTC. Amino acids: CASSQDWGSGAVLVEQYF.

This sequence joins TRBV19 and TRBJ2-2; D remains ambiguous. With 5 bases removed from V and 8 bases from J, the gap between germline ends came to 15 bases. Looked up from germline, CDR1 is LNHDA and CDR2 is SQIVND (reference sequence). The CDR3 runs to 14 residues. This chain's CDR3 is CASSPDGPSGELFF. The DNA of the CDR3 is TGTGCCAGTAGTCCCGATGGCCCCTCTGGGGAGCTGTTTTTT.

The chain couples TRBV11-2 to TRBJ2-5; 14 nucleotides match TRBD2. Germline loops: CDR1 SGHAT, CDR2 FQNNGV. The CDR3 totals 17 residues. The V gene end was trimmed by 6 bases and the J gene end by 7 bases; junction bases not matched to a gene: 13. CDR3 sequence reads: CASRGAGTSGGPGTQYF. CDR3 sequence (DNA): TGTGCCAGCAGGGGGGCCGGGACTAGCGGGGGACCTGGGACCCAGTACTTC.

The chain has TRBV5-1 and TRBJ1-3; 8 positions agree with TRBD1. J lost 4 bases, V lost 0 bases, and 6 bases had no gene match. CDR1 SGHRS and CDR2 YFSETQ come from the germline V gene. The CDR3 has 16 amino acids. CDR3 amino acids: CASSLAGQGRGNTIYF. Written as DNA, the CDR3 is TGCGCCAGCAGCTTGGCAGGACAGGGCCGCGGAAACACCATATATTTT.

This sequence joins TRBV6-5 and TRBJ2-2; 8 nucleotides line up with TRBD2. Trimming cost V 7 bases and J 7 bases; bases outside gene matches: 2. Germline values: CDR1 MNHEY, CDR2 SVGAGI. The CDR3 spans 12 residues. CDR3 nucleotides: TGTGCCAGCATCAGCGGGGGCGGGGAGCTGTTTTTT. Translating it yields CASISGGGELFF.

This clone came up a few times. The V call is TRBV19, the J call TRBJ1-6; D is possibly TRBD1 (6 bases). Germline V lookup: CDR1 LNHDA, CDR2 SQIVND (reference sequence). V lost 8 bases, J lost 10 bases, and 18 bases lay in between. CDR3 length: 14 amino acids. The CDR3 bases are TGTGCCAGTCGTGGACAGTCAAATTTATCACCCCTCCACTTT. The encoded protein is CASRGQSNLSPLHF.

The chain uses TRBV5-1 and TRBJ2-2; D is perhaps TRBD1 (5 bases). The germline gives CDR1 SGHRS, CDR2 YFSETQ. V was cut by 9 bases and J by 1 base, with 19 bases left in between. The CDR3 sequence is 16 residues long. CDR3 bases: TGCGCCACCCAAACTGATTTGGGGCAGAACACCGGGGAGCTGTTTTTT. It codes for CATQTDLGQNTGELFF.

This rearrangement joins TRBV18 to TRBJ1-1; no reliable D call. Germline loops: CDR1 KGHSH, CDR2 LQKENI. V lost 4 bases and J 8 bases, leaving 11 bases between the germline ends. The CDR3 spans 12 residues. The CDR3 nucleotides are TGTGCCAGCTCACTTTCTTTACAGGAAGCTTTCTTT. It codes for CASSLSLQEAFF.

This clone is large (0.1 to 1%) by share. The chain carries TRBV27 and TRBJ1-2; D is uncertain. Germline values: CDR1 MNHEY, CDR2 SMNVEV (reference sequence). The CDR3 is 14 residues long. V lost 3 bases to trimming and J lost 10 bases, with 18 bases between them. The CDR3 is CASSLGSAARDYTF. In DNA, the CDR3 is TGTGCCAGCAGTTTGGGGTCGGCCGCTCGGGACTACACCTTC.

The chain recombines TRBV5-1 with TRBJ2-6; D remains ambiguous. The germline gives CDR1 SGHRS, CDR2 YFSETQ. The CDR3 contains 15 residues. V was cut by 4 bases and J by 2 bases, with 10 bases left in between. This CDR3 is CASSPRGPGANVLTF. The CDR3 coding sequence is TGCGCCAGCAGCCCCAGAGGTCCTGGGGCCAACGTCCTGACTTTC.

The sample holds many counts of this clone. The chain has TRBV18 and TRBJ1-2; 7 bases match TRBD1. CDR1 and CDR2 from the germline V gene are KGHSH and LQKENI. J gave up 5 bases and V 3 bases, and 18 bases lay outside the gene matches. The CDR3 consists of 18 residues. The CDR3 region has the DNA TGTGCCAGCTCACCCCGGGACAGACTAAACCATTCCTATTATGGCTACACCTTC. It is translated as CASSPRDRLNHSYYGYTF.

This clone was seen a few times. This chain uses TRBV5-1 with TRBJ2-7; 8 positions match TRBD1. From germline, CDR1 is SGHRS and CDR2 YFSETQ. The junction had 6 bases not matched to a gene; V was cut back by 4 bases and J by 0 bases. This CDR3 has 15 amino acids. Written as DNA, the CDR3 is TGCGCCAGCAGCCCGCGGACAGGGATCTCCTACGAGCAGTACTTC. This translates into CASSPRTGISYEQYF. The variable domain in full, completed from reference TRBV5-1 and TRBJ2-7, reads KAGVTQTPRYLIKTRGQQVTLSCSPISGHRSVSWYQQTPGQGLQFLFEYFSETQRNKGNFPGRFSGRQFSNSRSEMNVSTLELGDSALYLCASSPRTGISYEQYFGPGTRLTVT.

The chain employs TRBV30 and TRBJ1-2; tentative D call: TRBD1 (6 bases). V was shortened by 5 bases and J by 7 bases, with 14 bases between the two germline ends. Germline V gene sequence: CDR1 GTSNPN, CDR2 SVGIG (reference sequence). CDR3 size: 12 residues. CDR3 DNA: TGTGCCTGGGCCCCCGGGACACTTGGCTACACCTTC. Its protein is CAWAPGTLGYTF.

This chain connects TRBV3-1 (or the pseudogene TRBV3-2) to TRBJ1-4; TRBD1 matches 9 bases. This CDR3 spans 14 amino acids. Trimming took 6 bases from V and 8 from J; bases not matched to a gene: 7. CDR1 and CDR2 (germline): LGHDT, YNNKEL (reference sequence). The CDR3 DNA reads TGTGCCAGCAGGGGACAGGGAGAAGGCGAAAAACTGTTTTTT. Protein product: CASRGQGEGEKLFF.

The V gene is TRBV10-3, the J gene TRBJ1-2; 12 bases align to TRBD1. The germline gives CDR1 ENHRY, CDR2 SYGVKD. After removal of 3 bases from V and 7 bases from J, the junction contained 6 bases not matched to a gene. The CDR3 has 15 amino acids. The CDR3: CAISDPGQGAGGYTF. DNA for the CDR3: TGTGCCATCAGTGACCCGGGACAGGGGGCCGGTGGCTACACCTTC.

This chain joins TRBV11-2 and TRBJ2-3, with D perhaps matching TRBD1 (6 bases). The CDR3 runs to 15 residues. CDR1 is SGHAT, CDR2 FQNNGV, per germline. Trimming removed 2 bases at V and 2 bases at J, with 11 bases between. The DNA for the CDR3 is TGTGCCAGCAGCTTATCCAGGGGAGACACAGATACGCAGTATTTT. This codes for CASSLSRGDTDTQYF.